The clone carrying this T cell receptor beta chain was recorded once. Its antigen is not identified. Treatment here: about 20 received Ad26.COV2.S at low or high dose, single or two shots; 5 received placebo; per-sample allocation not given. Material that was analyzed had been drawn on day 63 after the first vaccine or placebo injection. The data were obtained in a study of Ad26.COV2.S vaccination and SARS-CoV-2 variants. Whole-study context: COV1001, an Ad26.COV2.S trial, supplied this vaccine-arm donor. Ad26.COV2.S given intramuscularly, once or twice 56 days apart.

The assay was immunoSEQ multiplex PCR, and TCRdb's table has in-frame clones only and misses some. The table lists some 390,000 clones, roughly nine tenths of them singletons, with 3.5% in the top ten. Study-wide results and caveats: Substantial breadth in spike-specific CD8+ and CD4+ T cell responses was reportedly seen after vaccination. Across vaccine and placebo recipients, the breadth of non-spike TCRs was similar.

Trimming pared 7 bases from V and 0 bases from J, leaving 4 bases between. The CDR3 is made up of 12 amino acids. The chain uses TRBV12-3 or TRBV12-4 and TRBJ1-5; D ambiguous. The TCR comes from a person between 18 and 60 years old who received the Ad26.COV2.S COVID-19 vaccine or a placebo. The sequenced sample was peripheral blood, obtained in a trial of Ad26.COV2.S vaccine versus placebo. The CDR3: CASTYSNQPQHF. CDR3 in DNA: TGTGCCAGCACTTATAGCAATCAGCCCCAGCATTTT.